The 12 T cell receptor beta chains in this list originate from one sample, sequenced in a study of shared clonotypes between healthy human individuals (dated by TCRdb to 2018 to 2021). CD8 naive samples were obtained by positive selection for CCR7 among CD45RO-negative cells, yielding a CD45RA+CCR7+ population from which TemRA cells were excluded. To prepare the library, the immunoSEQ multiplex PCR assay was applied. Here the immuneACCESS table is served through TCRdb, limited to in-frame sequences with V and J called. Missing clones are a known gap in these copies; in checked studies unresolved V genes cover under half, and the rest lacks a known reason. The sample table contains approximately 590,000 clones; only one count was recorded for around 95% of them. Over 0.09% of the sample is in the top ten clones. Sequences were obtained from naive CD8+ T cells sorted from blood. The cell subset or site label, as the study defines it: CD45RA+CCR7+. Source of these receptors: a woman aged 25 to 39 in good health.

This clone was observed once. V is TRBV27 and J is TRBJ1-2, with D possibly being TRBD1 (5 bases). The CDR3 has 13 residues. Deletions cut 7 bases from V and 5 bases from J, with 14 bases between. CDR1 MNHEY and CDR2 SMNVEV come from the germline V gene (reference sequence). The CDR3 sequence is CASKAGPRYGYTF. The DNA of the CDR3 is TGTGCCAGCAAAGCGGGGCCACGTTATGGCTACACCTTC.

CDR3 residues: CASAIGRNTEAFF. DNA for the CDR3: TGCGCCAGCGCTATCGGAAGGAACACTGAAGCTTTCTTT. The chain joins TRBV5-1 to TRBJ1-1; D gene unclear. V shed 7 bases and J shed 1 base, with 11 bases lying between them. Per the germline V gene, CDR1 is SGHRS and CDR2 is YFSETQ. This CDR3 comprises 13 residues.

CDR3: CASSAADEAFF. CDR3 in DNA: TGTGCCAGCAGCGCTGCAGATGAAGCTTTCTTT. This chain uses TRBV5-4 with TRBJ1-1; D unclear. With 4 bases removed from V and 7 bases from J, the gap between germline ends came to 8 bases. This CDR3 spans 11 amino acids. CDR1 SGHNT and CDR2 YYREEE come from the germline V gene (reference sequence).

The chain employs TRBV28 and TRBJ2-1; D is undetermined. CDR1 is MDHEN, CDR2 SYDVKM, per germline. The CDR3 spans 12 residues. Trimming took 3 bases from V and 6 from J, leaving 6 bases between them. The CDR3 protein is CASSFTSNEQFF. CDR3 DNA sequence: TGTGCCAGCAGTTTCACCAGCAATGAGCAGTTCTTC. The full variable domain, its missing parts supplied by reference TRBV28 and TRBJ2-1, is DVKVTQSSRYLVKRTGEKVFLECVQDMDHENMFWYRQDPGLGLRLIYFSYDVKMKEKGDIPEGYSVSREKKERFSLILESASTNQTSMYLCASSFTSNEQFFGPGTRLTVL.

This sequence joins TRBV11-2 and TRBJ2-3; D is undetermined. The CDR3 runs 13 residues. The V and J ends lost 5 bases and 6 bases respectively, with 12 bases between them. Germline V gives CDR1 SGHAT, CDR2 FQNNGV. The CDR3 DNA sequence: TGTGCCAGCAGCCCCCCAAGTTACGATACGCAGTATTTT. This gives the protein CASSPPSYDTQYF.

This rearrangement joins TRBV28 to TRBJ2-1, with TRBD2 matching 8 bases. Unmatched junction bases numbered 7, after V lost 6 bases and J lost 3 bases. This CDR3 is 15 amino acids long. Germline V lookup: CDR1 MDHEN, CDR2 SYDVKM. The CDR3 DNA reads TGTGCCAGCAGCCTCAGACTAGCGAGCTACAATGAGCAGTTCTTC. As protein: CASSLRLASYNEQFF.

The gene calls are TRBV27 and TRBJ2-1, with D unclear. Trimming took 0 bases from V and 3 from J, leaving 9 bases between them. CDR1 MNHEY and CDR2 SMNVEV come from the germline V gene (reference sequence). The CDR3 runs to 15 residues. The DNA of the CDR3 is TGTGCCAGCAGTTTATCTTCTATACTCTACAATGAGCAGTTCTTC. Its translation is CASSLSSILYNEQFF.

The V and J genes are TRBV19 and TRBJ2-3, with 10 bases matching TRBD2. Germline CDR1 and CDR2: LNHDA and SQIVND (reference sequence). Trimming at V came to 6 bases and at J to 0 bases, leaving 9 bases not matched to a gene. CDR3 length: 17 amino acids. The CDR3 here is CASSLLAGITSTDTQYF. In DNA, the CDR3 is TGTGCCAGTAGCCTACTAGCGGGAATTACTAGCACAGATACGCAGTATTTT.

The V call is TRBV28, the J call TRBJ2-1; the D gene is possibly TRBD1 (6 bases). Germline assignment: CDR1 MDHEN and CDR2 SYDVKM. Trimming removed 5 bases at V and 0 bases at J, with 20 bases between. The CDR3 loop spans 18 amino acids. CDR3 residues: CASSVGQPTLSSYNEQFF. The CDR3 DNA follows: TGTGCCAGCAGTGTTGGACAGCCGACCCTCAGCTCCTACAATGAGCAGTTCTTC.

V usage is TRBV18 and J usage is TRBJ2-7; 9 bases line up with TRBD2. Trimming cost V 3 bases and J 3 bases; bases outside gene matches: 9. The CDR3 contains 16 residues. CDR1 is KGHSH, CDR2 LQKENI, per germline. DNA of the CDR3: TGTGCCAGCTCACCTCGCGGGGGGGGGCGCAGCTACGAGCAGTACTTC. Protein: CASSPRGGGRSYEQYF.

The chain uses TRBV6-5 and TRBJ2-3, with 13 bases lining up with TRBD2. The CDR3 runs 15 residues. Looked up from germline, CDR1 is MNHEY and CDR2 is SVGAGI. V lost 5 bases and J lost 6; bases outside the gene matches: 5. The CDR3 loop is CASSSGTSGIDTQYF. CDR3 sequence (DNA): TGTGCCAGCAGTAGTGGGACTAGCGGGATTGATACGCAGTATTTT.

The rearrangement links TRBV25-1 to TRBJ2-1, with D unclear. Trimming pared 6 bases from V and 0 bases from J, leaving 6 bases between. Looked up from germline, CDR1 is MGHDK and CDR2 is SYGVNS. The CDR3 has 13 residues. The CDR3 DNA sequence: TGTGCCAGCAGGGCAGCCTCCTACAATGAGCAGTTCTTC. Protein product: CASRAASYNEQFF.